Following are 21 T cell receptor beta chains from one sample sequenced in a study of OX40 agonist ivuxolimab in advanced cancers. This table comes from immunoSEQ multiplex PCR, and its TCRdb copy is limited to in-frame clones, with some not included. The table has 69,000 or so clones, 80% to 85% seen once. Material: CD4+ or CD8+ T cells sorted from blood, obtained in a trial of the OX40 agonist ivuxolimab. These receptors all stem from an adult with an advanced solid tumor such as melanoma, head and neck, liver or kidney cancer.

In this sample, this clone turned up once. The chain joins TRBV7-2 to TRBJ2-2; 7 nucleotides align to TRBD1. With 4 bases clipped from V and 7 bases from J, the junction kept 9 bases outside the gene matches. CDR3 length: 15 residues. Per the germline V gene, CDR1 is SGHTA and CDR2 is FQGNSA. CDR3 in amino acids: CASSSTGMFGGELFF. DNA of the CDR3: TGTGCCAGCAGCTCGACAGGGATGTTTGGCGGGGAGCTGTTTTTT.

The V gene is TRBV4-1, the J gene TRBJ2-5; D might be TRBD2 (6 bases). The CDR3 consists of 14 residues. Germline CDR1 and CDR2: MGHRA and YSYEKL. V lost 4 bases and J lost 4, with 13 bases in between. The CDR3 reads CASSRGLIRETQYF. In nucleotides, the CDR3 is TGCGCCAGCAGCCGCGGACTAATTCGAGAGACCCAGTACTTC.

V usage is TRBV5-4 and J usage is TRBJ2-5; 8 bases agree with TRBD2. The J segment lost 5 bases and the V segment lost 3 bases, leaving 6 bases of the junction unmatched. The germline gives CDR1 SGHNT, CDR2 YYREEE (reference sequence). The CDR3 is 14 amino acids. CDR3: CASSYGLAGETQYF. CDR3 DNA sequence: TGTGCCAGCAGCTATGGACTAGCAGGGGAGACCCAGTACTTC. The full variable domain, rest sourced from reference TRBV5-4 and TRBJ2-5, is ETGVTQSPTHLIKTRGQQVTLRCSSQSGHNTVSWYQQALGQGPQFIFQYYREEENGRGNFPPRFSGLQFPNYSSELNVNALELDDSALYLCASSYGLAGETQYFGPGTRLLVL.

Here the CDR3 DNA reads TGTGCCAGCAGCCTAGGCAGGACAGGGAGGGATACGCAGTATTTT. Its protein product is CASSLGRTGRDTQYF. This chain connects TRBV7-2 to TRBJ2-3; 8 bases are shared with TRBD1. This CDR3 contains 15 residues. The J segment lost 6 bases and the V segment lost 5 bases, leaving 10 bases of the junction unmatched. The V gene's germline CDR1 is SGHTA and CDR2 FQGNSA. Full variable domain (missing parts from reference TRBV7-2 and TRBJ2-3): GAGVSQSPSNKVTEKGKDVELRCDPISGHTALYWYRQSLGQGLEFLIYFQGNSAPDKSGLPSDRFSAERTGGSVSTLTIQRTQQEDSAVYLCASSLGRTGRDTQYFGPGTRLTVL.

The chain combines TRBV2 with TRBJ1-6, with a tentative D call TRBD1 (5 bases). Germline CDR1 and CDR2: SNHLY and FYNNEI. The CDR3 loop spans 15 amino acids. The V gene lost 1 base and the J gene lost 7 bases, with 11 bases spanning the gap. The CDR3 reads CASSEDSGANSPLHF. CDR3 bases: TGTGCCAGCAGTGAAGACAGCGGGGCCAATTCACCCCTCCACTTT.

This clone was seen more than once but under ten times. The chain recombines TRBV4-2 with TRBJ1-3, with D perhaps TRBD1 (6 bases). CDR3 size: 15 residues. CDR1 and CDR2 (germline): LGHNA, YNFKEQ. Trimming took off 1 base at V and 6 bases at J, with 13 bases between the two ends. CDR3 residues: CASSQGGQGANTIYF. DNA of the CDR3: TGTGCCAGCAGCCAAGGGGGGCAGGGAGCAAACACCATATATTTT.

This chain joins TRBV5-1 and TRBJ2-7; D gene unclear. V lost 0 bases and J 1 base, leaving 11 bases between the germline ends. Per germline, CDR1 SGHRS and CDR2 YFSETQ. CDR3 size: 15 residues. For the CDR3, the DNA is TGCGCCAGCAGCTTGGTGTCAGGTCAATCCTACGAGCAGTACTTC. This sequence encodes CASSLVSGQSYEQYF.

This clone appeared once. The chain links TRBV10-3 to TRBJ1-2; TRBD1 might be the D (5 bases). V lost 3 bases and J lost 3, with 20 bases in between. The CDR3 contains 17 residues. From germline, CDR1 is ENHRY and CDR2 SYGVKD. The CDR3 DNA reads as TGTGCCATCAGTGACTTCGCGGGGACCCAGCAGGACTATGGCTACACCTTC. Translating gives CAISDFAGTQQDYGYTF.

This clone appeared once. The CDR3 region has the DNA TGCGCCAGCAGCCATCTAGCGGGGGCCTACAATGAGCAGTTCTTC. Its translation: CASSHLAGAYNEQFF. The V gene is TRBV4-1, the J gene TRBJ2-1, with 10 bases matching TRBD2. Per the germline V gene, CDR1 is MGHRA and CDR2 is YSYEKL. This CDR3 comprises 15 residues. The J segment lost 2 bases and the V segment lost 3 bases, leaving 1 base of the junction unmatched.

The rearrangement joins TRBV7-6 to TRBJ1-4; D ambiguous. The germline CDR1 and CDR2 sequences are SGHVS and FNYEAQ. Trimming removed 1 base at V and 8 bases at J, with 8 bases between. This CDR3 region has 13 residues. The CDR3: CASSLGVGEKLFF. CDR3 DNA: TGTGCCAGCAGCTTAGGGGTAGGCGAAAAACTGTTTTTT.

This chain joins TRBV14 and TRBJ2-5, with 8 bases fitting TRBD2. Trimming at V came to 3 bases and at J to 5 bases, leaving 11 bases not matched to a gene. The CDR3 is made up of 16 amino acids. Germline CDR1 reads SGHDN; CDR2 reads FVKESK. In nucleotides, the CDR3 is TGTGCCAGCAGCCAGTACACCGGGACTAGGGGGGAGACCCAGTACTTC. It is translated as CASSQYTGTRGETQYF.

CDR3 DNA: TGTGCCAGCAGCAACCCCCCCGCGGACAGCTCCTACGAGCAGTACGTC. Amino acids: CASSNPPADSSYEQYV. The chain has TRBV21-1 and TRBJ2-7; the D call of TRBD1 is as the table states it, not checked on the DNA. TRBV21-1 is a pseudogene segment. This CDR3 has 16 residues.

This clone was seen a few times. This chain joins TRBV4-1 and TRBJ2-2; D might be TRBD2 (6 bases). The CDR3 sequence is 17 residues long. V was trimmed by 0 bases and J by 9 bases, leaving 20 bases between them. Germline V gives CDR1 MGHRA, CDR2 YSYEKL. The CDR3 here is CASSQDREGGGDRELFF. The CDR3 coding sequence is TGCGCCAGCAGCCAAGATAGAGAGGGAGGAGGGGACCGGGAGCTGTTTTTT.

About this clone: Germline and junction disagree at one end, which may indicate a read error. The chain has TRBV5-1 and TRBJ2-2; 10 bases line up with TRBD2. CDR3 size: 20 residues. The germline V gene has CDR1 SGHRS and CDR2 YFSETQ. CDR3 in DNA: TGCGCCAGCAGCTGGGGCATCCTAGCGGGAGCGCCTCGGAACACCAGGGAGCTGTTTTTT. Amino acid sequence: CASSWGILAGAPRNTRELFF.

This chain connects TRBV11-2 to TRBJ2-7, with TRBD1 matching over 9 bases. The germline V gene encodes CDR1 SGHAT and CDR2 FQNNGV. With 0 bases clipped from V and 3 bases from J, the junction kept 18 bases outside the gene matches. The CDR3 covers 20 residues. As DNA, the CDR3 is TGTGCCAGCAGCTTAGAAATGAATCGTCCGTGGACAGGGGCCAACTACGAGCAGTACTTC. As protein: CASSLEMNRPWTGANYEQYF. Using reference TRBV11-2 and TRBJ2-7 for the parts outside the CDR3, the full variable domain is EAGVAQSPRYKIIEKRQSVAFWCNPISGHATLYWYQQILGQGPKLLIQFQNNGVVDDSQLPKDRFSAERLKGVDSTLKIQPAKLEDSAVYLCASSLEMNRPWTGANYEQYFGPGTRLTVT.

The table lists this clone with a count of one. The chain recombines TRBV6-6 with TRBJ2-1; TRBD1 agrees at 7 bases. CDR1 and CDR2 (germline): MNHNY, SVGAGI (reference sequence). V trimming: 5 bases; J trimming: 5 bases; junction bases outside the gene matches: 12. The CDR3 consists of 16 residues. CDR3 region: CASSPRTTGPNNEQFF. CDR3 nucleotides: TGTGCCAGCAGTCCCCGGACGACAGGGCCTAACAATGAGCAGTTCTTC.

The V call is TRBV6-1, the J call TRBJ2-1; 9 bases align to TRBD2. The V and J ends lost 1 base and 8 bases, in that order; junction bases with no gene match: 6. Germline CDR1 and CDR2: MNHNS and SASEGT. This CDR3 contains 15 residues. The DNA for the CDR3 is TGTGCCAGCAGTGAAGTAGCGGGGGTTAGTTATGAGCAGTTCTTC. Translation gives CASSEVAGVSYEQFF.

The gene calls are TRBV5-4 and TRBJ2-2; 9 bases fit TRBD2. The CDR3 sequence is 15 residues long. V lost 4 bases to trimming and J lost 5 bases; unmatched junction nucleotides: 6. Germline CDR1 and CDR2: SGHNT and YYREEE (reference sequence). The CDR3 nucleotides are TGTGCCAGCAGCCCGTTAGCGGGGGCGACCGGGGAGCTGTTTTTT. Translated, it gives CASSPLAGATGELFF.

DNA for the CDR3: TGTGCCAGCAGCCCGGTGGGGGACAGGGCTAATGAGCAGTTCTTC. Amino acids: CASSPVGDRANEQFF. The rearrangement uses TRBV7-9 and TRBJ2-1; 9 bases are a match to TRBD1. J was trimmed by 7 bases and V by 5 bases; bases with no gene match: 9. Germline CDR1 and CDR2: SEHNR and FQNEAQ (reference sequence). The CDR3 covers 15 residues.

This clone was detected a few times. This sequence joins TRBV14 and TRBJ2-4; 9 nucleotides agree with TRBD1. The J segment lost 8 bases and the V segment lost 0 bases, leaving 8 bases of the junction unmatched. There are 16 residues in the CDR3. CDR1 and CDR2 (germline): SGHDN, FVKESK. The CDR3 DNA sequence: TGTGCCAGCAGCCAAGAGGGACAGGGCGGTCGGGACATTCAGTACTTC. Amino acids: CASSQEGQGGRDIQYF.

This clone turned up a few times. The genes are TRBV7-3 and TRBJ2-2; maybe TRBD2 (6 bases). Trimming removed 1 base from V and 2 bases from J, with 14 bases in between. Germline CDR1 SGHTA, CDR2 FQGTGA. This CDR3 is 17 amino acids long. CDR3: CASSLRVARGNTGELFF. As DNA, the CDR3 is TGTGCCAGCAGCTTAAGGGTGGCGCGGGGTAACACCGGGGAGCTGTTTTTT.